The 14 T cell receptor beta chains below come from one sample, sequenced in a study of blood T cells in healthy people across ages. It was with a sample-barcoded 5' primer and a J-beta primer mix that a second PCR of roughly 6 to 11 cycles was run. TCRdb redid the calling of the 5' RACE reads with MiXCR, one entry per CDR3 protein. The sample records some 760,000 distinct CDR3 sequences, roughly 25% being singletons. The same data also went into a second study, on T cells of mothers and their children.

The sequencing input was blood. These receptors were taken from a boy younger than 18 in good health.

The J gene is TRBJ2-7, the V gene TRBV27; D might be TRBD1 or TRBD2, each matching 6 bases. CDR3 length equals 15 residues. V lost 3 bases, J lost 0 bases, and 12 bases lay in between. The germline CDR1 and CDR2 sequences are MNHEY and SMNVEV (reference sequence). The CDR3 region has the DNA TGTGCCAGCAGTTTCGGAAGGGGGGTCTCCTACGAGCAGTACTTC. This codes for CASSFGRGVSYEQYF.

The chain recombines TRBV4-3 with TRBJ2-3, with unresolved D. The V end was cut by 2 bases, the J end by 2 bases, with 11 bases between. Looked up from germline, CDR1 is LGHNA and CDR2 is YSLEER. The CDR3 contains 15 residues. For the CDR3, the DNA is TGCGCCAGCAGCCAAATAGAAGCCCCCACAGATACGCAGTATTTT. It codes for CASSQIEAPTDTQYF.

Regarding this clonotype: The junction shows a germline mismatch at one end, possibly a read error. This chain links TRBV5-6 with TRBJ2-1; 7 nucleotides align to TRBD2. In germline, CDR1 is SGHDT, CDR2 YYEEEE. This CDR3 comprises 15 residues. CDR3 loop: CASTLGGSSYDEQFF. As DNA, the CDR3 is TGTGCCAGCACCCTGGGGGGGAGCTCCTACGATGAGCAGTTCTTC.

This sequence joins TRBV2 and TRBJ2-2; D perhaps matches TRBD1 (5 bases). Trimming shortened V by 6 bases and J by 2 bases, and 10 bases separated the two germline ends. Germline values: CDR1 SNHLY, CDR2 FYNNEI. CDR3 length: 14 amino acids. As DNA, the CDR3 is TGTGCCAGCAGAGCAGGGTTTAACACCGGGGAGCTGTTTTTT. Protein: CASRAGFNTGELFF.

This clonotype was found a few times. The chain employs TRBV13 and TRBJ2-7, with D possibly called TRBD1 or TRBD2 (6 bases each). V dropped 5 bases and J dropped 6 bases, with 14 bases sitting between them. Germline loops: CDR1 PRHDT, CDR2 FYEKMQ (reference sequence). The CDR3 runs 13 residues. The CDR3 DNA sequence: TGTGCCAGCAGCGAGACCGGGGGCATCGAGCAGTACTTC. As protein: CASSETGGIEQYF. The full variable domain, rest sourced from reference TRBV13 and TRBJ2-7, is AAGVIQSPRHLIKEKRETATLKCYPIPRHDTVYWYQQGPGQDPQFLISFYEKMQSDKGSIPDRFSAQQFSDYHSELNMSSLELGDSALYFCASSETGGIEQYFGPGTRLTVT.

This chain joins TRBV4-1 and TRBJ2-7, with D hard to call. This CDR3 is 16 amino acids long. Trimming removed 1 base at V and 0 bases at J, with 13 bases between. CDR1 is MGHRA, CDR2 YSYEKL, per germline. In DNA, the CDR3 is TGCGCCAGCAGCCAAGTCGTCGGGCCCAGCTCCTACGAGCAGTACTTC. This gives the protein CASSQVVGPSSYEQYF.

This clonotype was seen a few times. This CDR3 is CASSAGGGGSYNEQFF. In DNA, the CDR3 is TGCGCCAGCAGCGCCGGAGGGGGGGGCTCCTACAATGAGCAGTTCTTC. J is TRBJ2-1 and V is TRBV4-3; tentatively, D is TRBD2 (7 bases). The germline CDR1 and CDR2 sequences are LGHNA and YSLEER. This CDR3 spans 16 amino acids. The V and J ends lost 5 bases and 0 bases respectively, with 14 bases between them.

This clonotype was detected only a few times. The chain links TRBV28 to TRBJ1-4; 11 nucleotides align to TRBD1. This CDR3 is 14 amino acids long. V dropped 6 bases and J dropped 7; count of bases not matched to a gene: 4. Germline V gene data show CDR1 as MDHEN and CDR2 as SYDVKM. The CDR3 region is CASRDRGQTEKLFF. The CDR3 DNA follows: TGTGCCAGCAGGGACAGGGGGCAGACTGAAAAACTGTTTTTT.

This clonotype has just one count. V and J are TRBV12-3 or TRBV12-4 and TRBJ2-3; D not resolved. Between the trimmed V and J ends, which lost 7 bases and 8 bases, there was a span of 16 bases. This CDR3 spans 13 amino acids. The CDR3 reads CASIFAELGTQYF. The CDR3 region has the DNA TGTGCCAGCATCTTCGCCGAGCTTGGTACGCAGTATTTT.

The V and J genes are TRBV6-2 or TRBV6-3 and TRBJ2-3, with 7 bases matching TRBD2. Trimming at V came to 0 bases and at J to 7 bases, leaving 10 bases not matched to a gene. Looked up from germline, CDR1 is MNHEY and CDR2 is SVGEGT. The CDR3 extends over 16 amino acids. In DNA, the CDR3 is TGTGCCAGCAGTTACTCGGACCGGGACTATAGAAATACGCAGTATTTT. This codes for CASSYSDRDYRNTQYF.

The rearrangement uses TRBV5-1 and TRBJ1-4; D is undetermined. The CDR3 totals 16 residues. With 4 bases removed from V and 4 bases from J, the gap between germline ends came to 17 bases. Germline CDR1 reads SGHRS; CDR2 reads YFSETQ. The CDR3 loop is CASSTGYGERNEKLFF. CDR3 DNA: TGCGCCAGCAGCACGGGATACGGCGAACGTAATGAAAAACTGTTTTTT.

This clonotype was seen only a few times. The CDR3 region is CASSPPATDTQYF. As DNA, the CDR3 is TGTGCCAGCAGCCCTCCAGCTACAGATACGCAGTATTTT. The chain employs TRBV7-8 and TRBJ2-3; D unresolved. The CDR3 length is 13 residues. V was clipped by 5 bases and J by 3 bases, with 9 bases between them. Looked up from germline, CDR1 is SGHVS and CDR2 is FQNEAQ.

In its sample, this clonotype was seen a few times. The chain carries TRBV7-2 and TRBJ2-5; 10 nucleotides agree with TRBD2. The end of the DNA aligns better with TRBJ2-7, so the J call may be wrong. The germline V gene has CDR1 SGHTA and CDR2 FQGNSA. The CDR3 is 14 amino acids. CDR3 loop: CASSSERGGYEQYF. CDR3 in DNA: TGTGCCAGCAGCTCCGAGCGGGGGGGGTACGAGCAGTACTTC.

V usage is TRBV29-1 and J usage is TRBJ1-2; D unclear. V shed 3 bases and J shed 4 bases, with 12 bases lying between them. The CDR3 consists of 13 residues. Germline CDR1 and CDR2: SQVTM and ANQGSEA. The CDR3 is CSVDLAVGYGYTF. CDR3 DNA sequence: TGCAGCGTTGATTTGGCAGTTGGCTATGGCTACACCTTC.